This TCR beta chain was sequenced in a study of blood T cells in healthy people across ages. V dropped 7 bases and J dropped 0; count of bases not matched to a gene: 5. The CDR3 is made up of 13 amino acids. Germline V lookup: CDR1 GTSNPN, CDR2 SVGIG (reference sequence). This clonotype was recorded at least ten times. Its target is not known. A second PCR of 7 to 11 cycles used a sample-barcoded 5' primer and a J-beta primer mix. Samples each returned at least 2.5 million CDR3-containing paired-end reads. TCRdb re-called the 5' RACE reads with MiXCR, one entry per CDR3 protein. The sample has 500,000 to 700,000 distinct CDR3 sequences, about 30% seen once. Study-level findings and limits: When one million T cells were used, diversity estimates were thought to be underestimates.

The rearrangement joins TRBV30 to TRBJ2-5; TRBD1 matches at 7 bases. Sequenced sample: blood. This receptor was obtained from a woman aged 80 or over in good health. The CDR3 sequence is CASGTVYQETQYF. In DNA, the CDR3 is TGTGCCTCCGGGACAGTGTACCAAGAGACCCAGTACTTC.